This T cell receptor beta chain was captured by sequencing in a study of T cells in Graves' hyperthyroidism and ophthalmopathy. Germline values: CDR1 SGHTA, CDR2 FQGNSA. The CDR3 has 14 residues. V was trimmed by 2 bases and J by 3 bases, leaving 9 bases between them. Amplified TCR beta CDR3 regions derived from RNA transcripts. HTBI primers were employed in a first-round RT-PCR of the TCR CDR3. TCRdb fed the multiplex PCR reads into MiXCR, producing one record per CDR3 protein. The data show some 570,000 distinct CDR3 sequences, more than 13% seen once. Of note for this clonotype: Antigen: not known.

Each 10 ml fresh peripheral blood draw supplied the PBMCs. Findings of the study overall: The model forecast ophthalmopathy, anticipating it by a median approximately 7 months before onset.

The TCR sequence derives from a young woman with Graves' ophthalmopathy. The sample consisted of blood. The rearrangement links TRBV7-2 to TRBJ2-3, with D possibly being TRBD2 (6 bases). CDR3 region: CASSLYSGTDTQYF. The CDR3 nucleotides are TGTGCCAGCAGCTTATACAGCGGGACAGATACGCAGTATTTT.